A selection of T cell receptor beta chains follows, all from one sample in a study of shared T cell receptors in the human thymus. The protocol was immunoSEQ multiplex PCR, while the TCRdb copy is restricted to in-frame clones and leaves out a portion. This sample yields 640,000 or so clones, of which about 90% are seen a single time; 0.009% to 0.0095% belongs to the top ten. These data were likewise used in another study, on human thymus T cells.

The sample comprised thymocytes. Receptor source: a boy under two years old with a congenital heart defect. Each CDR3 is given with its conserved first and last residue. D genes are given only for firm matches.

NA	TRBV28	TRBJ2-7	CASMEILGQYHEQYF
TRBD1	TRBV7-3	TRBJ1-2	CASSLLGQDDGYTF
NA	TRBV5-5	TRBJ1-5	CASSSGTSTQHF
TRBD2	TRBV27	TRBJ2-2	CASSELAVMNTGELFF
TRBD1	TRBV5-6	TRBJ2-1	CASSQQGAKGNEQFF
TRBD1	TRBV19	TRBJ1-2	CASSIERQGELGYTF
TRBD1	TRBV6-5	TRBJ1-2	CASSCQGAKGYTF
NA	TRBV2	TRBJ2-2	CASSTNGHITGELFF
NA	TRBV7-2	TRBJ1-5	CASSCTQGVNQPQHF
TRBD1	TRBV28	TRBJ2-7	CASTGTGSYEQYF
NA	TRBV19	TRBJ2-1	CASRSSSYNEQFF
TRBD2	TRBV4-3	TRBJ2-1	CASSQAGTSGYNEQFF
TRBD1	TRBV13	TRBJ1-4	CASSGRTGGREKLFF
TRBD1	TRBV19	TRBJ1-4	CASSTGQGRQKLFF
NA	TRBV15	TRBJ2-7	CATSRDSYEQYF
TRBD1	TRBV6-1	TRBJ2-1	CASSAGQGPNEQFF
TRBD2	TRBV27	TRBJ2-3	CASSFVAGGADTQYF
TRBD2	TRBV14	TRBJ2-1	CASSQVGGSGNEQFF
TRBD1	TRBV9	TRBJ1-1	CASSEEGGGMAEAFF
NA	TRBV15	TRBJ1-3	CATSRPGSAGGNTIYF
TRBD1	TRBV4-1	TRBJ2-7	CASSQGGTGVNEQYF
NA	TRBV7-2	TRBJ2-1	CASSQARLGAAYNEQFF
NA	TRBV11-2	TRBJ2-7	CASSPRKIPTYEQYF
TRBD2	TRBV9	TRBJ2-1	CASSVGTSGGPYNEQFF
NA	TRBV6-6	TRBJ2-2	CASSPFTGELFF
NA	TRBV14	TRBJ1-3	CASGPVASGNTIYF